This T cell receptor (beta chain) was identified during a study of tumor-infiltrating lymphocytes in localized non-small cell lung cancer. About the study: Tumor tissue and non-adjacent uninvolved lung came from each patient. General study results and limits: Compared with uninvolved lung, tumors showed higher T cell infiltration by TCRbeta sequencing. No link was found between tumor T-cell fraction and recurrence-free survival. Available tissue quantity limited TCR sequencing to a patient subset.

In this sample, this clone turned up a few times. Its antigen is still unknown. The assay was immunoSEQ multiplex PCR, and TCRdb's table has in-frame clones only and misses some. The sample consists of around 8,900 clones, 60% to 80% of them appearing once. Germline CDR1 and CDR2: KGHSH and LQKENI. After removal of 4 bases from V and 6 bases from J, the junction contained 9 bases not matched to a gene. CDR3 length: 15 residues. The sequencing sample was made of lung tumor tissue. The source is a human donor with non-small cell lung cancer. V and J are TRBV18 and TRBJ2-7, with TRBD1 matching over 10 bases. In nucleotides, the CDR3 is TGTGCCAGCTCACGTGAGACAGGGGGCAAGATCGAGCAGTACTTC. Translated, it gives CASSRETGGKIEQYF.